Following are 24 T cell receptor beta chains from one sample sequenced in a study of cytomegalovirus exposure and HLA in healthy donors. Amplification used 60 Vbeta primers and 13 Jbeta primers. Some clones are missing from TCRdb's copy, which holds only in-frame ones; the method was immunoSEQ multiplex PCR. Here the sample spans some 270,000 clones, 92% being singletons. Sequenced material: PBMCs. These receptors were obtained from a girl aged 2-9 years in good health and CMV-seronegative.

The V and J genes are TRBV28 and TRBJ1-2; D is perhaps TRBD1 (6 bases). The CDR3 is made up of 12 amino acids. Trimming pared 7 bases from V and 5 bases from J, leaving 11 bases between. Germline CDR1 MDHEN, CDR2 SYDVKM. The DNA of the CDR3 is TGTGCCAGCACCGACAGGAAATATGGCTACACCTTC. Translating gives CASTDRKYGYTF.

The chain carries TRBV7-8 and TRBJ1-5; D gene unclear. From germline, CDR1 is SGHVS and CDR2 FQNEAQ. The V end was cut by 1 base, the J end by 4 bases, with 14 bases between. The CDR3 contains 16 residues. CDR3 nucleotides: TGTGCCAGCAGCTTAGGCCCCCGCGATAGAAATCAGCCCCAGCATTTT. Its translation is CASSLGPRDRNQPQHF.

V and J are TRBV4-1 and TRBJ1-1, with 8 bases matching TRBD1. The CDR3 loop spans 15 amino acids. Germline-derived CDR1 and CDR2 are MGHRA and YSYEKL. V lost 3 bases and J lost 3; bases outside the gene matches: 6. CDR3 coding DNA: TGCGCCAGCAGCCATCCTTCGACAGGGGACACTGAAGCTTTCTTT. Protein: CASSHPSTGDTEAFF.

The V call is TRBV9, the J call TRBJ1-1; D unresolved. Trimming took off 0 bases at V and 4 bases at J, with 10 bases between the two ends. Germline V gene lookup returns CDR1 SGDLS and CDR2 YYNGEE. This CDR3 contains 14 residues. As DNA, the CDR3 is TGTGCCAGCAGCGTAGACGCGTTTGGCACTGAAGCTTTCTTT. It specifies CASSVDAFGTEAFF.

This chain links TRBV6-5 with TRBJ1-2; tentative D call: TRBD1 (6 bases). The CDR3 spans 14 residues. The germline V and J ends were trimmed by 6 bases and 5 bases, with 16 bases remaining between them. Germline V lookup: CDR1 MNHEY, CDR2 SVGAGI. The CDR3 DNA is TGTGCCAGCAGGTTAATGGACAGTAGTTATGGCTACACCTTC. It codes for CASRLMDSSYGYTF.

This chain connects TRBV10-3 to TRBJ2-2; TRBD1 aligns across 7 bases. V was clipped by 10 bases and J by 1 base; unmatched bases: 9. Germline V gives CDR1 ENHRY, CDR2 SYGVKD. This CDR3 contains 15 residues. The CDR3 DNA follows: TGTGCCACCGATACAGGGGCGATGAACACCGGGGAGCTGTTTTTT. Translation: CATDTGAMNTGELFF.

V usage is TRBV30 and J usage is TRBJ2-2; no firm D call. The V gene's germline CDR1 is GTSNPN and CDR2 SVGIG (reference sequence). V lost 3 bases and J 0 bases, leaving 11 bases between the germline ends. The CDR3 is 15 amino acids. The CDR3, as DNA: TGTGCCTGGAGCCCCCTAAACTCGAACACCGGGGAGCTGTTTTTT. This translates into CAWSPLNSNTGELFF.

The chain carries TRBV6-4 and TRBJ2-1; TRBD2 agrees at 10 bases. Germline trimming cut 3 bases from V and 6 bases from J; bases unmatched to any gene: 5. The CDR3 is 15 residues long. Per germline, CDR1 MRHNA and CDR2 SNTAGT. CDR3 sequence (DNA): TGTGCCAGCAGTGAGGGGATAGCGGGAGGCAATGAGCAGTTCTTC. It is translated as CASSEGIAGGNEQFF.

The chain links TRBV6-4 to TRBJ1-6; TRBD1 aligns across 9 bases. Looked up from germline, CDR1 is MRHNA and CDR2 is SNTAGT. This CDR3 region has 14 residues. V was pared by 4 bases and J by 7 bases, with 2 bases of the junction left unmatched. The CDR3 loop is CASSVDRGNSPLHF. Here the CDR3 DNA reads TGTGCCAGCAGTGTTGACAGGGGGAATTCACCCCTCCACTTT.

The chain uses TRBV4-1 and TRBJ2-1; 10 bases fit TRBD2. CDR1 and CDR2 (germline): MGHRA, YSYEKL. The CDR3 consists of 16 residues. Trimming took 5 bases from V and 0 from J; bases not matched to a gene: 4. The CDR3, as DNA: TGCGCCAGCAGCTCACCTAGCGGGAGCTCCTACAATGAGCAGTTCTTC. Amino acids: CASSSPSGSSYNEQFF.

The V gene is TRBV29-1, the J gene TRBJ2-3, with 7 bases lining up with TRBD2. CDR1 is SQVTM, CDR2 ANQGSEA, per germline. V trimming: 3 bases; J trimming: 1 base; junction bases outside the gene matches: 1. This CDR3 region has 13 residues. The CDR3 DNA reads TGCAGCGTTGAGGCGGGAGGCACAGATACGCAGTATTTT. Its translation is CSVEAGGTDTQYF.

V gene TRBV28 combines with J gene TRBJ2-1; D may be TRBD1 (5 bases). CDR1 MDHEN and CDR2 SYDVKM come from the germline V gene. This CDR3 spans 15 amino acids. Trimming pared 6 bases from V and 3 bases from J, leaving 15 bases between. The CDR3 DNA sequence: TGTGCCAGCAGCCCGGACATTTCTGACTACAATGAGCAGTTCTTC. Translation: CASSPDISDYNEQFF. The whole variable domain, filled in from reference TRBV28 and TRBJ2-1, reads DVKVTQSSRYLVKRTGEKVFLECVQDMDHENMFWYRQDPGLGLRLIYFSYDVKMKEKGDIPEGYSVSREKKERFSLILESASTNQTSMYLCASSPDISDYNEQFFGPGTRLTVL.

The chain has TRBV7-3 and TRBJ1-1; no firm D call. V was trimmed by 2 bases and J by 1 base, leaving 5 bases between them. The CDR3 consists of 13 residues. The germline V gene encodes CDR1 SGHTA and CDR2 FQGTGA. This CDR3 reads CASSLPGNTEAFF. In nucleotides, the CDR3 is TGTGCCAGCAGCTTACCAGGGAACACTGAAGCTTTCTTT.

V and J are TRBV30 and TRBJ1-3, with D unclear. Between the trimmed V and J ends, which lost 0 bases and 9 bases, there was a span of 12 bases. This CDR3 comprises 13 residues. The germline CDR1 and CDR2 sequences are GTSNPN and SVGIG (reference sequence). The CDR3 loop is CAWSVRSGGTIYF. The CDR3 DNA is TGTGCCTGGAGTGTACGTAGTGGAGGCACCATATATTTT. The full variable domain, with the rest looked up from reference TRBV30 and TRBJ1-3, is SQTIHQWPATLVQPVGSPLSLECTVEGTSNPNLYWYRQAAGRGLQLLFYSVGIGQISSEVPQNLSASRPQDRQFILSSKKLLLSDSGFYLCAWSVRSGGTIYFGEGSWLTVV.

This clone was observed a single time. The rearrangement uses TRBV6-1 and TRBJ2-7; tentatively, D is TRBD1 (5 bases). Trimming cost V 3 bases and J 7 bases, with 10 bases left between them. The CDR3 is made up of 12 amino acids. CDR1 is MNHNS, CDR2 SASEGT, per germline. The CDR3 nucleotides are TGTGCCAGCAGTGAGCCAGGGTTTGAGCAGTACTTC. Its translation: CASSEPGFEQYF.

This chain uses TRBV11-2 with TRBJ2-7; possibly TRBD1 for D (6 bases). Germline V gives CDR1 SGHAT, CDR2 FQNNGV. V lost 6 bases to trimming and J lost 2 bases, with 17 bases between them. This CDR3 contains 15 residues. CDR3 loop: CASRAGTQLTYEQYF. In nucleotides, the CDR3 is TGTGCCAGCAGGGCCGGGACACAATTAACCTACGAGCAGTACTTC.

This chain connects TRBV4-1 to TRBJ2-3, with a possible D match to TRBD1 (6 bases). V was trimmed by 0 bases and J by 4 bases, leaving 14 bases between them. The CDR3 sequence is 16 residues long. The germline V gene has CDR1 MGHRA and CDR2 YSYEKL. The CDR3 region is CASSQDMGAVADTQYF. CDR3 sequence (DNA): TGCGCCAGCAGCCAAGATATGGGGGCTGTCGCAGATACGCAGTATTTT.

J is TRBJ1-1 and V is TRBV23-1; D is possibly TRBD1 (5 bases). TRBV23-1 is noted as an ORF with a role that remains uncertain. The CDR3 loop spans 14 amino acids. The V and J ends lost 6 bases and 3 bases respectively, with 14 bases between them. As DNA, the CDR3 is TGCGCCAGCAGACTTCCTCTAGGGGACACTGAAGCTTTCTTT. Translated, it gives CASRLPLGDTEAFF.

V and J are TRBV7-2 and TRBJ2-5; 7 bases align to TRBD2. V trimming: 5 bases; J trimming: 7 bases; junction bases outside the gene matches: 7. This CDR3 has 13 residues. From germline, CDR1 is SGHTA and CDR2 FQGNSA. The CDR3 is CASSPTSSGTQYF. In DNA form, the CDR3 reads TGTGCCAGCAGCCCGACTAGCTCCGGGACCCAGTACTTC.

V and J are TRBV6-5 and TRBJ1-4; D is unclear. V lost 6 bases and J 6 bases, leaving 5 bases between the germline ends. The length of the CDR3 is 11 residues. The germline CDR1 and CDR2 sequences are MNHEY and SVGAGI. CDR3: CASRQYEKLFF. As DNA, the CDR3 is TGTGCCAGCAGGCAGTATGAAAAACTGTTTTTT.

This clone has a single count. The CDR3 coding sequence is TGTGCCAGCAGTTTATCGACAGGTACGCAGCCCCAGCATTTT. It translates to CASSLSTGTQPQHF. The V gene is TRBV27, the J gene TRBJ1-5, with D possibly matching TRBD1 (6 bases). Germline V lookup: CDR1 MNHEY, CDR2 SMNVEV (reference sequence). CDR3 size: 14 residues. Trimming stripped 0 bases from V and 7 bases from J, with 10 bases between.

Points on this clone: This same CDR3 is encoded by further DNA sequences in the sample. This chain links TRBV30 with TRBJ2-3; maybe TRBD2 (5 bases). The V gene lost 1 base and the J gene lost 3 bases, with 5 bases spanning the gap. The CDR3 loop spans 12 amino acids. From germline, CDR1 is GTSNPN and CDR2 SVGIG (reference sequence). The CDR3 here is CAWSGGTDTQYF. The CDR3 coding sequence is TGTGCCTGGAGTGGAGGGACAGATACGCAGTATTTT.

The V and J genes are TRBV2 and TRBJ1-1; weak D call: TRBD1 (5 bases). V dropped 6 bases and J dropped 3 bases, with 14 bases sitting between them. This CDR3 comprises 14 residues. Germline-derived CDR1 and CDR2 are SNHLY and FYNNEI. The CDR3 sequence is CASRPRGGDTEAFF. DNA for the CDR3: TGTGCCAGCAGGCCACGGGGAGGGGACACTGAAGCTTTCTTT. Complete variable domain (other parts from reference TRBV2 and TRBJ1-1): EPEVTQTPSHQVTQMGQEVILRCVPISNHLYFYWYRQILGQKVEFLVSFYNNEISEKSEIFDDQFSVERPDGSNFTLKIRSTKLEDSAMYFCASRPRGGDTEAFFGQGTRLTVV.

This chain uses TRBV19 with TRBJ1-1; D is unclear. Germline loops: CDR1 LNHDA, CDR2 SQIVND (reference sequence). The CDR3 runs 13 residues. V was cut by 4 bases and J by 5 bases, with 11 bases left in between. This chain's CDR3 is CASSTIPGTEAFF. CDR3 coding DNA: TGTGCCAGTAGTACGATACCGGGGACTGAAGCTTTCTTT.